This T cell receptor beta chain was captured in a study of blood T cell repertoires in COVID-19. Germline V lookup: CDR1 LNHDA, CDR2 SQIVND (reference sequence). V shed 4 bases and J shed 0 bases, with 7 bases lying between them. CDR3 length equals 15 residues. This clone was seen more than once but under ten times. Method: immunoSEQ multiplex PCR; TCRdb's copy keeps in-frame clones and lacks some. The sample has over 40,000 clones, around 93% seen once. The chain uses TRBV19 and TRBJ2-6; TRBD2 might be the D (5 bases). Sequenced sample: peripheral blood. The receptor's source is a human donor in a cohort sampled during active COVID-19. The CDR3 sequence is CASSTGISGANVLTF. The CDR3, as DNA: TGTGCCAGTAGTACCGGGATCTCTGGGGCCAACGTCCTGACTTTC.